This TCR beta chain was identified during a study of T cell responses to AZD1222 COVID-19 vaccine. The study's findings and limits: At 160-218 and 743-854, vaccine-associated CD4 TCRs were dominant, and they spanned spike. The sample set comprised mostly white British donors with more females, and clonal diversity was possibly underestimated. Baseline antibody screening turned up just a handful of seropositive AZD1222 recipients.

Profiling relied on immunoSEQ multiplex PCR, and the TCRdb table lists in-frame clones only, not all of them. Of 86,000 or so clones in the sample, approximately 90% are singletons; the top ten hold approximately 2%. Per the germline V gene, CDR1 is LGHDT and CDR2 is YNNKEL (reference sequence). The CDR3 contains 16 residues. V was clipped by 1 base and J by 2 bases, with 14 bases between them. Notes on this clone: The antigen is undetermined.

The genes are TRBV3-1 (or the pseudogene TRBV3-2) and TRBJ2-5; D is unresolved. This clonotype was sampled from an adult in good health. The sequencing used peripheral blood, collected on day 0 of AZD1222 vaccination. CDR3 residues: CASSQVDSQFQETQYF. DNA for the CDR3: TGTGCCAGCAGCCAAGTCGATAGCCAGTTTCAAGAGACCCAGTACTTC.